A selection of T cell receptor beta chains follows, all from one sample in a study of blood T cell repertoires in COVID-19. Profiling relied on immunoSEQ multiplex PCR, and the TCRdb table lists in-frame clones only, not all of them. The sample has just over 150,000 clones; 75% to 90% are singletons. Sequenced sample: peripheral blood. These receptors came from a woman aged 70-85 years with acute or convalescent COVID-19. Both conserved end residues are trimmed from each CDR3. The size entry is marked missing in some rows and otherwise reads once, few, many or a size class.

clone_size v_call cdr3_aa
NA TRBV30 AWSASRGATNEKLF
few TRBV11-2 ASSSRGNTEAF
NA TRBV28 ASRAATAWL
NA TRBV30 AWKRTAEAF
NA TRBV7-2 ASKQLAGGRNEQF
NA TRBV6-6 ASNAGERELF
NA TRBV9 ASSASRDRVNEQF
NA TRBV6-1 ASSVSTGGANYGYT
NA TRBV24-1 ATSGNSNQPQH
NA TRBV24-1 ATSQGTSGGSWGDTQY
NA TRBV6-6 ASTPGVPNEQY
once TRBV13 ASSSDFRGAGNTIY
NA TRBV6-5 ASSLGQANYGYT
NA TRBV10-3 AISETGLGGYT
NA TRBV21-1 ATSSRGQGKTSANEKLF
NA TRBV6-4 ASHTGTLRAF
once TRBV6-5 ASSYSGGMSNQPQH
NA TRBV19 ASSIMEGPGNTIY
NA TRBV27 ASSLDRAGYGYT
NA TRBV12-3/TRBV12-4 ASSLVGTDTQY
NA TRBV25-1 ASSGGTIVEKLF
few TRBV12-3/TRBV12-4 ASATAVSYEQY
NA TRBV7-9 ASSSPSGSQAF
NA TRBV5-1 ASSLGSPDQPQH
NA TRBV11-2 ASSLVHYQETQY
NA TRBV9 ASSVGVAGAPLH
NA TRBV5-1 ASTDRQGSYNEQF
NA TRBV3-1/TRBV3-2 ASSQVRARNGYT
NA TRBV19 ASKEADTQY
once TRBV7-2 ASSPGTGASYGYT
NA TRBV10-2 ASTPAGEQETQY
NA TRBV6-2/TRBV6-3 ASSPLGVREETQY
NA TRBV7-9 ASSALQGAYSTDTQY
NA TRBV7-6 ASSLGAGQNTGELF
NA TRBV5-5 ASSPEDRLYSQPQH
NA TRBV6-5 ASLRTGGLVGGYT
NA TRBV7-6 ASSLGRAPNIQY
NA TRBV30 AWRPGQGLSEQY
NA TRBV5-1 ASRSGQSTDTQY
NA TRBV6-1 ASSEDRGRPKPQETQY
NA TRBV5-5 ASSLADRGSTEAF
NA TRBV5-8 ASPKSGTPNTGELF
NA TRBV6-6 ASSRLLAGGRNEQF
NA TRBV6-6 ASSGQLNTEAF
NA TRBV4-3 ASRSGTGGADYGYT
NA TRBV4-2 ASSQLYQTTSPATTTDQETQY
NA TRBV6-6 ASGSVGGRLTEAF
NA TRBV3-1/TRBV3-2 ASSQGAGGGSPLH
few TRBV4-2 ASSHVRGEELF
NA TRBV12-3/TRBV12-4 ASSKGTAEQF
NA TRBV18 ASSPASGDTEAF
NA TRBV7-9 ASSLVLGDTEAF
NA TRBV4-3 ASSQELPGIVFTPNYGYT
NA TRBV5-4 ASSLALLAGGYNEQF
NA TRBV2 ASSEAGGGNQPQH
few TRBV5-1 ASSESNTQY